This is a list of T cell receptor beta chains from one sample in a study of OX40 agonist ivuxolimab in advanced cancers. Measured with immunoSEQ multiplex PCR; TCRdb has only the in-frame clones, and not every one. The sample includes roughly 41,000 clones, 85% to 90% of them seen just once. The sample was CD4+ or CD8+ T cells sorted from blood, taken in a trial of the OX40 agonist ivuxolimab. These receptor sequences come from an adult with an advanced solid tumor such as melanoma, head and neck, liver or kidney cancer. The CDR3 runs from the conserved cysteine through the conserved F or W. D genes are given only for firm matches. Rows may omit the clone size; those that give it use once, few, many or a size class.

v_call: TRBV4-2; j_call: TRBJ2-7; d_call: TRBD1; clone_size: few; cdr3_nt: TGTGCCAGCAGCCAAAAACCGGGACAGGGGGCCGTCGAGCAGTACTTC; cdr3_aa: CASSQKPGQGAVEQYF
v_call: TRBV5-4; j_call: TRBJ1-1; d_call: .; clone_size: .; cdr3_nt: TGTGCCAGCAGCGTTCCAGGGAAATCGAACACTGAAGCTTTCTTT; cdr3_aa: CASSVPGKSNTEAFF
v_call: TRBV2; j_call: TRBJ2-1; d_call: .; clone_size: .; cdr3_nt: TGTGCCAGCACGGAGTCCTACAATGAGCAGTTCTTC; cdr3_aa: CASTESYNEQFF
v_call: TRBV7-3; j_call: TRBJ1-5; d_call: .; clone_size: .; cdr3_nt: TGTGCCAGCAGCCCGATTCCAGGACAGCCCCAGCATTTT; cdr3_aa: CASSPIPGQPQHF
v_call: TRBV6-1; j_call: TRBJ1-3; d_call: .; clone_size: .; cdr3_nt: TGTGCCAGCAGTGGGGGCGGCAGGGTAGCGCCTAGCTCTGGAAACACCATATATTTT; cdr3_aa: CASSGGGRVAPSSGNTIYF
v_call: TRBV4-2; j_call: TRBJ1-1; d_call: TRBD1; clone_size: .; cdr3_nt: TGTGCCAGCAGCCAAGATGGTGGGACAGGGTTCGTGCTGACCTTT; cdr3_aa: CASSQDGGTGFVLTF
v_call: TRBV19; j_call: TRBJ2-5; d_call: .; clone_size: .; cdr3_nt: TGTGCCAGTAGTATCCCGGGCTGGGAGACCCAGTACTTC; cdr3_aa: CASSIPGWETQYF
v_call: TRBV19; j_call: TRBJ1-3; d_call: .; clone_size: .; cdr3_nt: TGTGCCAGTAGCGGCAGGTGGTTTTCGACCTCCTCTGGAAACACCATATATTTT; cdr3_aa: CASSGRWFSTSSGNTIYF
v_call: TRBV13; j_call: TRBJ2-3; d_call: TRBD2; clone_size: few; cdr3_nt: TGTGCCAGCAGCGGACTAGCCTTAGATACGCAGTATTTT; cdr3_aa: CASSGLALDTQYF
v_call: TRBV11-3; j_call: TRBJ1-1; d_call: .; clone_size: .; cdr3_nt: TGTGCCAGCAGCTCAACCATGAACACTGAAGCTTTCTTT; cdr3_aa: CASSSTMNTEAFF
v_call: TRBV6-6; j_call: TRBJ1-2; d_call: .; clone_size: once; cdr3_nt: TGTGCCAGCAGTTACTCGAAGGGGAACTATGGCTACACCTTC; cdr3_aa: CASSYSKGNYGYTF
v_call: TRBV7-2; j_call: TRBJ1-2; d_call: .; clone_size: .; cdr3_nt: TGTGCCAGCAGCTTAACCACAGCGGGCGGCTACACCTTC; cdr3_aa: CASSLTTAGGYTF
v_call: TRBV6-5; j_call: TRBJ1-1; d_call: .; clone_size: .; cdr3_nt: TGTGCCAGCAGTTACCGGGGGTCTGAAGCTTTCTTT; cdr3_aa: CASSYRGSEAFF
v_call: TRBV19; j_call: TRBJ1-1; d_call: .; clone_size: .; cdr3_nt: TGTGCCAGTAGTATGCCGGACCGATCCACTGAAGCTTTCTTT; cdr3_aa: CASSMPDRSTEAFF
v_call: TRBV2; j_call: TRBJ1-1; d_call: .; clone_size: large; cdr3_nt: TGTGCCAGCAGTGATCAGGCCCAACCAAACACTGAAGCTTTCTTT; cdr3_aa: CASSDQAQPNTEAFF
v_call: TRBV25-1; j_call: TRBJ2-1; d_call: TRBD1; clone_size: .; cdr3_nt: TGTGCCAGCAGTGATCCCGGACAGGGGGACAATGAGCAGTTCTTC; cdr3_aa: CASSDPGQGDNEQFF
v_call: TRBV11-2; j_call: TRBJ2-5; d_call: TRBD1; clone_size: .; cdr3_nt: TGTGCCAGCAGCTTAGCTCAGGGGGCTGTCGAGACCCAGTACTTC; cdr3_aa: CASSLAQGAVETQYF
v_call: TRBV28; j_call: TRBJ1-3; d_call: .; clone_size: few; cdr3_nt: TGTGCCAGCAGTTTATTTAGGACAAATGGAAACACCATATATTTT; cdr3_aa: CASSLFRTNGNTIYF
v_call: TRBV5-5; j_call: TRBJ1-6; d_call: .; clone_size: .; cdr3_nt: TGTGCCAGCAGCTTGGGAAGTACCTCCTATAATTCACCCCTCCACTTT; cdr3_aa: CASSLGSTSYNSPLHF
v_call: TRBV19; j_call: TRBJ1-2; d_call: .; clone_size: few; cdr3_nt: TGTGCCAGTAGTCCCTGGACAGCACTTAACTATGGCTACACCTTC; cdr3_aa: CASSPWTALNYGYTF
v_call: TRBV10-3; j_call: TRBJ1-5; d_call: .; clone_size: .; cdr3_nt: TGTGCCATCAGGGAGACCGATGATCAGCCCCAGCATTTT; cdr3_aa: CAIRETDDQPQHF
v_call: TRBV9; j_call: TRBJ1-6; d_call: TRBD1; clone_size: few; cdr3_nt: TGTGCCAGCAGCGTAGGGGACAGGTTAGGTTCACCCCTCCACTTT; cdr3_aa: CASSVGDRLGSPLHF
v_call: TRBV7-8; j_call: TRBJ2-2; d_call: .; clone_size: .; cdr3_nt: TGTGCCAGCAGCTTAGGACACCTCCGCGGGGCTAATGTAAACACCGGGGAGCTGTTTTTT; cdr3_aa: CASSLGHLRGANVNTGELFF
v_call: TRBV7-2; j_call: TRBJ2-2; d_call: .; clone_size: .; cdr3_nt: TGTGCCGGCAGCTTAAGGGGAATAGTCACCGGGGAGCTGTTTTTT; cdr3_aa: CAGSLRGIVTGELFF
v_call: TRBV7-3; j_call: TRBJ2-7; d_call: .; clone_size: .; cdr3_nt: TGTGCCAGCAGCCTCAGGTCTTTCTCCTACGAGCAGTACTTC; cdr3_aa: CASSLRSFSYEQYF